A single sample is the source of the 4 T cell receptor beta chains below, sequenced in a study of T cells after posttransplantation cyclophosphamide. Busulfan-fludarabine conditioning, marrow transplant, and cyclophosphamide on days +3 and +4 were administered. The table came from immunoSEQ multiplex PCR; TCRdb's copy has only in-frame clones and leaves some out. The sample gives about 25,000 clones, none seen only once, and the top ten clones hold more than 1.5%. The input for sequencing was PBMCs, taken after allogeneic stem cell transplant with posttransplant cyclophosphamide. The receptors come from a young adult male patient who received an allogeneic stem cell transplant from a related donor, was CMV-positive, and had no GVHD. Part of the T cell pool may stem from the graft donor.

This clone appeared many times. CDR3 in DNA: TGCGCCAGCAGCCCCATAGCGGGAGTTAATGAGCAGTTCTTC. Amino acid sequence: CASSPIAGVNEQFF. The chain links TRBV5-1 to TRBJ2-1, with TRBD2 identical over 9 bases. V lost 4 bases to trimming and J lost 7 bases; unmatched junction nucleotides: 6. Germline V gives CDR1 SGHRS, CDR2 YFSETQ. The CDR3 contains 14 residues.

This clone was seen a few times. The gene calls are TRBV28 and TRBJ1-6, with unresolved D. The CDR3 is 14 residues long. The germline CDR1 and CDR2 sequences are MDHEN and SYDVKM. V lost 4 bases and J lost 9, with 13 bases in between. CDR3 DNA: TGTGCCAGCAGTTCCCCTGAGGCTTTTTCACCCCTCCACTTT. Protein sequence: CASSSPEAFSPLHF.

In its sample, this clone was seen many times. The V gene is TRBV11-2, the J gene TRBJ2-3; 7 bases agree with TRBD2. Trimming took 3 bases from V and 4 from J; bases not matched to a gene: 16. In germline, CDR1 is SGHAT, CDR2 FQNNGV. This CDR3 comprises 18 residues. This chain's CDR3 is CASSFQASGIESADTQYF. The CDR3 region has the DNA TGTGCCAGCAGCTTTCAGGCTAGCGGTATAGAGTCGGCAGATACGCAGTATTTT.

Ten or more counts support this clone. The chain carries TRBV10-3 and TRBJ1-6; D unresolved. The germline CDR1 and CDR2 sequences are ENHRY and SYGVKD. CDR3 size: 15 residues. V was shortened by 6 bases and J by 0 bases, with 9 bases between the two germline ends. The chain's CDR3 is CAISAESSYNSPLHF. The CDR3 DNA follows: TGTGCCATCAGCGCCGAGAGCTCCTATAATTCACCCCTCCACTTT.